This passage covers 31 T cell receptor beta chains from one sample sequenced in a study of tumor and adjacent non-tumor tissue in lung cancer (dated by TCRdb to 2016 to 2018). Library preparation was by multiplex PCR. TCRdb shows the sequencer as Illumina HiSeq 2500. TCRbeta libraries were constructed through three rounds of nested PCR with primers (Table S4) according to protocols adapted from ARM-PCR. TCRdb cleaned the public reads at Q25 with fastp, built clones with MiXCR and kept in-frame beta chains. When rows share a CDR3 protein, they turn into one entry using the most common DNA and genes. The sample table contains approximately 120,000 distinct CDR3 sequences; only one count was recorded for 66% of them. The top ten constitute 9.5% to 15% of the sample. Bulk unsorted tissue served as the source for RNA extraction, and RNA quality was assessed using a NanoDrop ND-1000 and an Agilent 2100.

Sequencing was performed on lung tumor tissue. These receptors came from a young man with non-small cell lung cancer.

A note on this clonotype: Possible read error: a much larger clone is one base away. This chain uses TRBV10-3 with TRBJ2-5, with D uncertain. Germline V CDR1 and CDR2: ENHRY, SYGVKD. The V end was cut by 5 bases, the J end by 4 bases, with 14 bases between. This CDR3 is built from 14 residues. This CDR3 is CAISNESVRETQYF. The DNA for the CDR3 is TGTGCCATCAGTAACGAGTCAGTCCGAGAGACCCAGTACTTC.

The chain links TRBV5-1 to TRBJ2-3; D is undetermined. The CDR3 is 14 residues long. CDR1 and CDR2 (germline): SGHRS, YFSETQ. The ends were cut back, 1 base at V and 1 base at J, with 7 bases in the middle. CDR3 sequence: CASSLYDRTDTQYF. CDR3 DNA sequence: TGCGCCAGCAGCTTGTATGATCGCACAGATACGCAGTATTTT.

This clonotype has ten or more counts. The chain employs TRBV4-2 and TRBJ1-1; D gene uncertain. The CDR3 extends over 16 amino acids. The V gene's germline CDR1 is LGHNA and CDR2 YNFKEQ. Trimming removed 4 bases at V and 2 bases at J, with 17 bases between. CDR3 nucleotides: TGTGCCAGCAGCCTCCTAACTCCTCCAGTTAACACTGAAGCTTTCTTT. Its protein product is CASSLLTPPVNTEAFF.

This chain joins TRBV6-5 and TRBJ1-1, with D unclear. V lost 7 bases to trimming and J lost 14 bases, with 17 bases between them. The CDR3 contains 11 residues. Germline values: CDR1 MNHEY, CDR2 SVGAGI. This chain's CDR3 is CASTFNTETFF. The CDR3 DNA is TGTGCCAGCACCTTTAACACTGAAACCTTCTTT.

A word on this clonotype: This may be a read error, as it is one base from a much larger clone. CDR3 protein: CATSQEGTLNQPQHF. In nucleotides, the CDR3 is TGTGCCACCAGCCAGGAGGGGACACTAAATCAGCCCCAGCATTTT. The rearrangement joins TRBV4-2 to TRBJ1-5, with D maybe TRBD1 (6 bases). The CDR3 is 15 residues long. Germline V CDR1 and CDR2: LGHNA, YNFKEQ.

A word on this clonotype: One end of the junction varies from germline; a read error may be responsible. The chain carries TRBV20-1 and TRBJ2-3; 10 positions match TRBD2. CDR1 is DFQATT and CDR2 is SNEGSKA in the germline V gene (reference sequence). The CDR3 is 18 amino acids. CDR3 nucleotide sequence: TGCAATGCTAGAGATATAGAGCGGGAGGGTCCTGGGGGAGATACGCAGTATTTT. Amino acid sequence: CNARDIEREGPGGDTQYF.

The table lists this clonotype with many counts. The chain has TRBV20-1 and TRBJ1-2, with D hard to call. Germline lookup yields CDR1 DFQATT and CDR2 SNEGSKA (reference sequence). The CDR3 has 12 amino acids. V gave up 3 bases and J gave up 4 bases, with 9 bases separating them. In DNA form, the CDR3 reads TGCAGTGCTAGGCCCATACTCTATGGCTACACCTTC. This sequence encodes CSARPILYGYTF.

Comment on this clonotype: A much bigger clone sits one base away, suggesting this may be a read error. The CDR3 DNA is TGTGCCACCAGAGCGGCGGGAGGCCCAGGTACGCAGTATTTT. Amino acid sequence: CATRAAGGPGTQYF. V and J are TRBV5-6 and TRBJ2-3; 8 bases agree with TRBD2. Germline V lookup: CDR1 SGHDT, CDR2 YYEEEE. J lost 8 bases, V lost 9 bases, and 14 bases had no gene match. The CDR3 loop spans 14 amino acids. The complete variable domain, with remaining parts taken from reference TRBV5-6 and TRBJ2-3, reads DAGVTQSPTHLIKTRGQQVTLRCSPKSGHDTVSWYQQALGQGPQFIFQYYEEEERQRGNFPDRFSGHQFPNYSSELNVNALLLGDSALYLCATRAAGGPGTQYFGPGTRLTVL.

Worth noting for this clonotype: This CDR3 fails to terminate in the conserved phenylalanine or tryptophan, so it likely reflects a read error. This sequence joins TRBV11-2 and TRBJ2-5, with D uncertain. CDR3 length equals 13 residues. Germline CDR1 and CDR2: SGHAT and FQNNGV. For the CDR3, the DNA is TGTGCCAGCATCTTAGACCCTACGGGGACCCAGTACTTA. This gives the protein CASILDPTGTQYL.

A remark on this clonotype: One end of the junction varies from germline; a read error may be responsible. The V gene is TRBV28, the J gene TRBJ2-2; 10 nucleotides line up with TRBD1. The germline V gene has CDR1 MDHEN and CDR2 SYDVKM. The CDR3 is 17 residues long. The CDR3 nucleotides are TGTGCCAGCGGAGGGACAGGGGCCATAATCAACACCGGGGGGCTGTTTTTT. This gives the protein CASGGTGAIINTGGLFF. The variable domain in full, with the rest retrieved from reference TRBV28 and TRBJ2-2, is DVKVTQSSRYLVKRTGEKVFLECVQDMDHENMFWYRQDPGLGLRLIYFSYDVKMKEKGDIPEGYSVSREKKERFSLILESASTNQTSMYLCASGGTGAIINTGGLFFGEGSRLTVL.

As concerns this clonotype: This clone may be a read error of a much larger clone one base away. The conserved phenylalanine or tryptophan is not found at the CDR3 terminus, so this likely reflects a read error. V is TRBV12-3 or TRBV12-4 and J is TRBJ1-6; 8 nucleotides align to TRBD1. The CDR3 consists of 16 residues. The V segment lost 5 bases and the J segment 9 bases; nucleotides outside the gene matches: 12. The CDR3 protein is CASSPHPDRVTSPLHC. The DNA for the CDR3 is TGTGCCAGCAGTCCGCACCCGGACAGGGTAACTTCACCCCTCCACTGT.

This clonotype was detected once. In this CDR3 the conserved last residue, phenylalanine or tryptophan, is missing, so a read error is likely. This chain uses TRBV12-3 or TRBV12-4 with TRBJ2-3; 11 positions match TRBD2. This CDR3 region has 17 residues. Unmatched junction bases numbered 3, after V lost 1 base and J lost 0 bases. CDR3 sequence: CASSLGRLAGSTDTQYS. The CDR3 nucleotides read TGTGCCAGCAGTTTAGGGAGACTAGCGGGAAGCACAGATACGCAGTATTCT.

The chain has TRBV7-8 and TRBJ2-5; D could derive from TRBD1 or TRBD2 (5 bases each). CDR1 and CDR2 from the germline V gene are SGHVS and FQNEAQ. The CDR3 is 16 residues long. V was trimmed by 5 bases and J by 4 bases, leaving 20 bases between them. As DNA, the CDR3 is TGTGCCAGCAGCATAGACTCCCGAGGGGCCGCAGAGACCCAGTACTTC. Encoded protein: CASSIDSRGAAETQYF.

The chain's CDR3 is CAIKSQGVYNEQFF. Here the CDR3 DNA reads TGTGCCATCAAGAGCCAGGGGGTCTACAATGAGCAGTTCTTC. The genes are TRBV10-3 and TRBJ2-1; 7 positions agree with TRBD1. The CDR3 covers 14 residues. Germline-derived CDR1 and CDR2 are ENHRY and SYGVKD. Trimming removed 7 bases from V and 3 bases from J; junction bases left unmatched: 6.

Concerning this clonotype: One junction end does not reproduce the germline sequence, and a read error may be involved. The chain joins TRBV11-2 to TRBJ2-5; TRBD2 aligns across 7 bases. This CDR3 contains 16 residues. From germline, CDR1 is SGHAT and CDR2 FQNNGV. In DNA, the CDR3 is TGTGCCAGTAGCTTAGGTGTACGGCGGGGGTCAGAGACCCAGTACTTC. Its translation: CASSLGVRRGSETQYF.

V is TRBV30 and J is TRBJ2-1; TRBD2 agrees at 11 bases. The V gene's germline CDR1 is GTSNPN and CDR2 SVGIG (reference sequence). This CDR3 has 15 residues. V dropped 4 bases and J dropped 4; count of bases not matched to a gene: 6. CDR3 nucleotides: TGTGCCTGGACCTGGGGACTAGCGGTTTACAATGAGCAGTTCTTC. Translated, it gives CAWTWGLAVYNEQFF.

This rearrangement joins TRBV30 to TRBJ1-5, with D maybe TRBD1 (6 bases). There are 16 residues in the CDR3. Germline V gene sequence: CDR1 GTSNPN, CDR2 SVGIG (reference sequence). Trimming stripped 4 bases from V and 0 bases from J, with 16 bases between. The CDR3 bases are TGTGCCTGGAATCGGGGGGGCGGTTTTAGCAATCAGCCCCAGCATTTT. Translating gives CAWNRGGGFSNQPQHF.

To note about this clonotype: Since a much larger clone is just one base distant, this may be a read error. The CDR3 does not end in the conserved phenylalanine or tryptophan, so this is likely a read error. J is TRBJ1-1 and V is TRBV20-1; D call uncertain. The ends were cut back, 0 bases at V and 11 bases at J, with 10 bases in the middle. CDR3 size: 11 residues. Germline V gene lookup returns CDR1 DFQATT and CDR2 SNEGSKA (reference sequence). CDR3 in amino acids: CSARDVGRAFL. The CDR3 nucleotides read TGCAGTGCTAGAGATGTGGGGAGGGCTTTCCTT.

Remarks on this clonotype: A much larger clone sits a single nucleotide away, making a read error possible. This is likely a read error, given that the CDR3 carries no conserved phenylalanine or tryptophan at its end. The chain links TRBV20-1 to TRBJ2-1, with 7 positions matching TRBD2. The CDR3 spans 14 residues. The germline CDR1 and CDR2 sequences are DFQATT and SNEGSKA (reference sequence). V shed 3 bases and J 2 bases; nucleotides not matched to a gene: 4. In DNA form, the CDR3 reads TGCAGTGCTAGCGGGAGGTATGCCTACAATGAGCAGTTCTTA. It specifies CSASGRYAYNEQFL.

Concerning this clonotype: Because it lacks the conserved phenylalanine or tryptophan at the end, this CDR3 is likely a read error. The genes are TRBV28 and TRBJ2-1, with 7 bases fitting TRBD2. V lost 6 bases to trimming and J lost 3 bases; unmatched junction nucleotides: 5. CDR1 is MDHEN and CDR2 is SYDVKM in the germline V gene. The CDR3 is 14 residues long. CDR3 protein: CASRRTSVYNEQFL. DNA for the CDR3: TGTGCCAGCAGGCGAACTAGCGTCTACAATGAGCAGTTCCTC.

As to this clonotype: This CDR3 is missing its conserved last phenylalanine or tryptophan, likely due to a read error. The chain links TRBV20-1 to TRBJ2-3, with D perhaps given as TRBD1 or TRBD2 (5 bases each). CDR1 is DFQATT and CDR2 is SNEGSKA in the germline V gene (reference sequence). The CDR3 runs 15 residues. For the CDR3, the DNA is TGCAGCTTATTTGGGACCCTTACAGCTGGGCGTTTGCAGTATTCT. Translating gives CSLFGTLTAGRLQYS.

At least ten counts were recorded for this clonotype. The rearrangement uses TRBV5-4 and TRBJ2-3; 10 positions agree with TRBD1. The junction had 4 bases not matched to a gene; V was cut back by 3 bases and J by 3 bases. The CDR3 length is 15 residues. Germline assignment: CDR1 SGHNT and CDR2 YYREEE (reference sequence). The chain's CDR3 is CASSWGTGATDTQYF. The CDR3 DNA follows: TGTGCCAGCAGCTGGGGGACAGGGGCGACAGATACGCAGTATTTT.

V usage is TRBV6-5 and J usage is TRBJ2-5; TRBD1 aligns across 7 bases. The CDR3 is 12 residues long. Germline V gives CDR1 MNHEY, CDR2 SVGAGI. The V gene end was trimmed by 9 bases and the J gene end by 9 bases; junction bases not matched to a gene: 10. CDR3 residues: CASSRDSSAQYF. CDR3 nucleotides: TGTGCCAGTAGTCGGGACAGCAGTGCCCAGTACTTC.

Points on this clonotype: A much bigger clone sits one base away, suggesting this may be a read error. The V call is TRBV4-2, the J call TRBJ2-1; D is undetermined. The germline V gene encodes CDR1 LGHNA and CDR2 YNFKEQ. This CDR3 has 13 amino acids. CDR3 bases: TGTGCCAACAGCCAAGATCTCTCCACTGAGCAGTTCTTC. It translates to CANSQDLSTEQFF.

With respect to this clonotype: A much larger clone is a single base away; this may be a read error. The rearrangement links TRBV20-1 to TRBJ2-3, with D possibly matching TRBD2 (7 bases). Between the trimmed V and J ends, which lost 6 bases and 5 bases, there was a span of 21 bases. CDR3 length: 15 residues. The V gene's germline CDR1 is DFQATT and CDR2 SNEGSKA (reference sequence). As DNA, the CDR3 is TGCAGTGCCAGGCTCAAGGGGGGACTAAGAGATACGCAGTATTTT. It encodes CSARLKGGLRDTQYF.

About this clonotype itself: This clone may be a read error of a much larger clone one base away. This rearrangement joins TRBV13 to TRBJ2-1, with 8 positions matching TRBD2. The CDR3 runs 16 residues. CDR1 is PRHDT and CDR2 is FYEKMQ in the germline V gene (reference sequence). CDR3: CASSLLSGGSCNEQFF. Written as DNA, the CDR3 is TGTGCCAGCAGCTTACTGTCGGGGGGGTCCTGCAATGAGCAGTTCTTC.

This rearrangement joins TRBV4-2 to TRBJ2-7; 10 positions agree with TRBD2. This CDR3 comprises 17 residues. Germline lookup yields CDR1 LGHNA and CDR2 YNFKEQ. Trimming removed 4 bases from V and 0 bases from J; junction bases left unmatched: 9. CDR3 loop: CASSRVQASGSSYEQYF. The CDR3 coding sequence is TGTGCCAGCAGCCGAGTACAAGCTAGCGGGAGCTCCTACGAGCAGTACTTC.

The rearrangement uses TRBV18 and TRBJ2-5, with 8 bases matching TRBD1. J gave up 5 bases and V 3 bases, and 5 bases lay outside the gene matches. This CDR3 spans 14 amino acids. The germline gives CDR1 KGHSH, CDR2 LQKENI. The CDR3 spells CASSPRTGKETQYF. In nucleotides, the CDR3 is TGTGCCAGCTCACCCAGGACAGGGAAGGAGACCCAGTACTTC.

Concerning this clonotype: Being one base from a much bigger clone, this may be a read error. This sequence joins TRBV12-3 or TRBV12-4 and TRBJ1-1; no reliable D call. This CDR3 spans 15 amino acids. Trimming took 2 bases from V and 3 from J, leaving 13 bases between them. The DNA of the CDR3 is TGTGCCAGCAGTTTAAATAAGGGCCCGGACACTGAAGCTTTCTTT. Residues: CASSLNKGPDTEAFF.

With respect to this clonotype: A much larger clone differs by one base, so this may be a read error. The CDR3 nucleotides are TGCGCCTGCAAGGGGTATAGCAATCAGCCCCAGCATTTT. It codes for CACKGYSNQPQHF. This rearrangement joins TRBV10-2 to TRBJ1-5; the D gene is possibly TRBD1 (5 bases). V lost 11 bases and J lost 0, with 11 bases in between. CDR1 and CDR2 (germline): WSHSY, SAAADI. The length of the CDR3 is 13 residues.

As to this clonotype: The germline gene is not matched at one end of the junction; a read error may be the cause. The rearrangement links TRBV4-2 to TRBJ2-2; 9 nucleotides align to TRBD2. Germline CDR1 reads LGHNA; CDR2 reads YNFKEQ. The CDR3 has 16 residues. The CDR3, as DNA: TGTGCCAGCAACCAAGAATTAGCGGGAGTTATGGGGGAGCTGTTTTTT. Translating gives CASNQELAGVMGELFF.